This TCR beta chain was recovered during a study of beta chain features in type 1 diabetes. Details on this clone: Its antigen is currently unknown.

Of the isolated RNA, all was reverse transcribed, and so the sequenced material was expressed TCRB transcripts. Generated by immunoSEQ multiplex PCR, the TCRdb table keeps only in-frame clones and is missing some. The repertoire consists of hundreds of thousands of clones, with around 16% occurring once and the leading ten covering about 0.086%. Germline V gives CDR1 SGHTA, CDR2 FQGNSA. V lost 2 bases to trimming and J lost 3 bases, with 7 bases between them. This CDR3 is 13 amino acids long. Findings and caveats of the study: Fewer insertions but more deletions were seen at VDJ junctions in type 1 diabetes patients. Overrepresentation of cells with high TCR expression could result from cDNA sequencing.

The chain recombines TRBV7-2 with TRBJ2-5; D is ambiguous. This receptor was taken from a man aged 18 to 35 in good health. Sequencing input: naive CD4+ T cells from blood. The CDR3 reads CASSLHSKETQYF. The DNA for the CDR3 is TGTGCCAGCAGCTTACACAGTAAAGAGACCCAGTACTTC.